Listed here are 26 T cell receptor beta chains from one sample, sequenced in a study of long-term antiretroviral therapy in people with HIV. Running of the v3.0 immunoSEQ assay took place at survey level. The method was immunoSEQ multiplex PCR; TCRdb's version includes in-frame clones alone and lacks a portion of them. The table shows about 32,000 clones, with approximately 85% occurring only once. Sequenced material: unsorted PBMCs, taken roughly 3.5 years after starting antiretroviral therapy. These receptors originate from a young man with HIV.

The chain joins TRBV12-5 to TRBJ1-4, with TRBD1 matching 10 bases. The CDR3 is 17 residues long. Germline V gives CDR1 LGHNT, CDR2 FRNRAP. Trimming at V came to 4 bases and at J to 4 bases, leaving 9 bases not matched to a gene. CDR3 amino acids: CASGSLRQGAYNEKLFF. The CDR3 DNA reads as TGTGCTAGTGGTTCCCTCAGACAGGGGGCCTATAATGAAAAACTGTTTTTT.

The rearrangement uses TRBV14 and TRBJ1-1; D is unclear. The germline V gene encodes CDR1 SGHDN and CDR2 FVKESK. This CDR3 region has 13 residues. V shed 4 bases and J shed 2 bases, with 8 bases lying between them. This CDR3 is CASSPQVNTEAFF. CDR3 DNA sequence: TGTGCCAGCAGCCCCCAGGTTAACACTGAAGCTTTCTTT.

This chain joins TRBV29-1 and TRBJ1-2, with D unclear. The V end lost 6 bases, the J end lost 4 bases, and 12 bases lay between the germline ends. This CDR3 has 12 amino acids. CDR1 and CDR2 (germline): SQVTM, ANQGSEA. Written as DNA, the CDR3 is TGCAGCGTCTTACTGGACGGCTATGGCTACACCTTC. Translating it yields CSVLLDGYGYTF.

The V gene is TRBV19, the J gene TRBJ2-7, with TRBD2 identical over 7 bases. Germline-derived CDR1 and CDR2 are LNHDA and SQIVND (reference sequence). The CDR3 has 15 amino acids. The ends lost 0 bases at V and 2 bases at J; junction bases unmatched: 4. CDR3: CASSIETSRTYEQYF. CDR3 nucleotides: TGTGCCAGTAGTATAGAGACTAGCAGGACCTACGAGCAGTACTTC.

The rearrangement uses TRBV28 and TRBJ1-2; D may be TRBD1 (5 bases). V gave up 2 bases and J gave up 6 bases, with 16 bases separating them. The CDR3 consists of 15 residues. CDR1 is MDHEN and CDR2 is SYDVKM in the germline V gene. The CDR3 region is CASSLTGPNINGYTF. Written as DNA, the CDR3 is TGTGCCAGCAGTTTAACGGGACCCAATATTAATGGCTACACCTTC.

The chain recombines TRBV5-3 with TRBJ2-3; 8 bases line up with TRBD2. TRBV5-3 qualifies as an ORF whose function is uncertain. The length of the CDR3 is 16 residues. V shed 0 bases and J 5 bases; nucleotides not matched to a gene: 8. In nucleotides, the CDR3 is TGTGCCAGAAGCTTGGGGCGGGAGGCGGATGGAGATACGCAGTATTTT. Residues: CARSLGREADGDTQYF.

This clone was detected only a few times. V gene TRBV6-4 combines with J gene TRBJ2-7, with 7 nucleotides matching TRBD2. J gave up 6 bases and V 4 bases, and 6 bases lay outside the gene matches. Germline loops: CDR1 MRHNA, CDR2 SNTAGT. The CDR3 is 13 amino acids. CDR3 sequence: CASSVETSSEQYF. The CDR3 coding sequence is TGTGCCAGCAGTGTGGAGACTAGCTCCGAGCAGTACTTC.

V is TRBV7-9 and J is TRBJ2-7; 10 bases fit TRBD1. The CDR3 length is 16 residues. Germline values: CDR1 SEHNR, CDR2 FQNEAQ (reference sequence). The J segment lost 0 bases and the V segment lost 4 bases, leaving 6 bases of the junction unmatched. CDR3 loop: CASSWTGTGASYEQYF. The CDR3 DNA reads TGTGCCAGCAGCTGGACCGGGACAGGGGCCTCCTACGAGCAGTACTTC.

The chain employs TRBV27 and TRBJ2-1, with TRBD1 identical over 8 bases. The CDR3 spans 13 residues. The germline V gene encodes CDR1 MNHEY and CDR2 SMNVEV (reference sequence). J was trimmed by 4 bases and V by 6 bases; bases with no gene match: 2. CDR3 nucleotide sequence: TGTGCCAGCAGCTGGACAGGGTACAATGAGCAGTTCTTC. Residues: CASSWTGYNEQFF.

This sequence joins TRBV7-9 and TRBJ2-1, with 9 bases matching TRBD1. The CDR3 consists of 14 residues. Germline CDR1 and CDR2: SEHNR and FQNEAQ (reference sequence). The trim removed 5 bases at V and 6 bases at J, leaving 5 bases unmatched. The CDR3 region has the DNA TGTGCCAGCAGCGGGTCGACAGGGGGCAATGAGCAGTTCTTC. Its translation is CASSGSTGGNEQFF.

The DNA of the CDR3 is TGTGCCAGCAGTGATCGTCCTAGCGGGAGGATATACGAGCAGTACTTC. The encoded protein is CASSDRPSGRIYEQYF. The V gene is TRBV25-1, the J gene TRBJ2-7; 11 bases agree with TRBD2. Germline CDR1 reads MGHDK; CDR2 reads SYGVNS. Trimming took 3 bases from V and 4 from J; bases not matched to a gene: 8. This CDR3 has 16 amino acids.

The rearrangement joins TRBV9 to TRBJ1-5; weak D call: TRBD1 (5 bases). Germline V gives CDR1 SGDLS, CDR2 YYNGEE. The CDR3 sequence is 15 residues long. Trimming left V 4 bases short and J 3 bases short, with 14 bases between. CDR3 nucleotides: TGTGCCAGCAGCTCTGAAGGGGAGCCCAATCAGCCCCAGCATTTT. Its translation is CASSSEGEPNQPQHF.

The V gene is TRBV5-8, the J gene TRBJ1-2, with D perhaps TRBD1 (6 bases). CDR3 length: 14 amino acids. The germline V gene encodes CDR1 SGHTS and CDR2 YDEGEE. With 1 base removed from V and 1 base from J, the gap between germline ends came to 8 bases. CDR3 DNA sequence: TGTGCCAGCAGCTTGAGGGGGATTAACTATGGCTACACCTTC. This encodes CASSLRGINYGYTF.

The chain has TRBV5-4 and TRBJ1-2, with 8 bases lining up with TRBD1. V shed 1 base and J 4 bases; nucleotides not matched to a gene: 12. CDR1 is SGHNT, CDR2 YYREEE, per germline (reference sequence). The CDR3 spans 17 residues. The CDR3 loop is CASSLFPRGPLGYGYTF. The CDR3, as DNA: TGTGCCAGCAGCTTGTTTCCCAGGGGGCCTTTAGGCTATGGCTACACCTTC.

The chain links TRBV7-8 to TRBJ2-7, with a tentative D call TRBD2 (6 bases). Trimming removed 5 bases at V and 8 bases at J, with 13 bases between. Germline V gives CDR1 SGHVS, CDR2 FQNEAQ. The CDR3 spans 12 residues. The CDR3 is CASSRGDLQQYF. In DNA form, the CDR3 reads TGTGCCAGCAGCAGAGGGGACTTACAGCAGTACTTC.

This clone was counted only a few times. The V and J genes are TRBV5-1 and TRBJ2-7; TRBD2 might be the D (6 bases). The V gene's germline CDR1 is SGHRS and CDR2 YFSETQ. The CDR3 spans 15 residues. V shed 5 bases and J shed 0 bases, with 15 bases lying between them. Here the CDR3 DNA reads TGCGCCAGCAGGTCGGTGGAGGGGTCCTCCTACGAGCAGTACTTC. As protein: CASRSVEGSSYEQYF.

V and J are TRBV6-6 and TRBJ2-7, with TRBD2 as a possible D gene (5 bases). V dropped 6 bases and J dropped 5 bases, with 11 bases sitting between them. Germline CDR1 reads MNHNY; CDR2 reads SVGAGI (reference sequence). The CDR3 sequence is 12 residues long. CDR3: CASSPRAHEQYF. The CDR3 nucleotides are TGTGCCAGCAGCCCGAGGGCCCACGAGCAGTACTTC.

This clone turned up a few times. This rearrangement joins TRBV4-2 to TRBJ1-3; 7 bases align to TRBD1. Germline V lookup: CDR1 LGHNA, CDR2 YNFKEQ. With V trimmed by 5 bases and J by 4 bases, 8 bases remained unmatched. The CDR3 spans 15 residues. The CDR3 is CASSEAQGNGNTIYF. The CDR3 region has the DNA TGTGCCAGCAGCGAGGCACAGGGGAACGGAAACACCATATATTTT.

This chain connects TRBV27 to TRBJ2-7; D remains unclear. Germline V gives CDR1 MNHEY, CDR2 SMNVEV (reference sequence). The CDR3 is 12 amino acids. V was cut by 1 base and J by 6 bases, with 7 bases left in between. The CDR3 is CASSLFGFEQYF. DNA for the CDR3: TGTGCCAGCAGTTTATTCGGCTTCGAGCAGTACTTC.

The chain joins TRBV18 to TRBJ2-3; tentatively, D is TRBD1 (6 bases). Per the germline V gene, CDR1 is KGHSH and CDR2 is LQKENI. This CDR3 has 15 amino acids. V was trimmed by 2 bases and J by 1 base, leaving 10 bases between them. CDR3 sequence reads: CASSPSAGGTDTQYF. CDR3 in DNA: TGTGCCAGCTCACCATCCGCAGGGGGCACAGATACGCAGTATTTT.

This clone was counted once. The V gene is TRBV5-4, the J gene TRBJ2-7, with 7 positions matching TRBD2. Per the germline V gene, CDR1 is SGHNT and CDR2 is YYREEE (reference sequence). The CDR3 is 14 amino acids. V gave up 1 base and J gave up 2 bases; unmatched junction bases: 3. The DNA of the CDR3 is TGTGCCAGCAGCTTGTGGACTAGGCCCTACGAGCAGTACTTC. Translation gives CASSLWTRPYEQYF.

The chain uses TRBV5-8 and TRBJ1-4; D gene unclear. The length of the CDR3 is 14 residues. Germline loops: CDR1 SGHTS, CDR2 YDEGEE. V was shortened by 2 bases and J by 5 bases, with 10 bases between the two germline ends. CDR3 sequence reads: CASSFRLMNEKLFF. The CDR3 DNA follows: TGTGCCAGCAGCTTTAGACTGATGAATGAAAAACTGTTTTTT.

This sequence joins TRBV9 and TRBJ2-7; possible D gene TRBD1, 6 bases. The ends were cut back, 4 bases at V and 4 bases at J, with 12 bases in the middle. Per germline, CDR1 SGDLS and CDR2 YYNGEE. This CDR3 is built from 13 residues. CDR3 loop: CASSSGQFYEQYF. CDR3 in DNA: TGTGCCAGCAGCTCCGGACAGTTTTACGAGCAGTACTTC.

This clone was found once. The chain links TRBV18 to TRBJ2-7; D gene ambiguous. The CDR3 runs to 14 residues. V gave up 3 bases and J gave up 1 base, with 10 bases separating them. CDR1 is KGHSH, CDR2 LQKENI, per germline. Here the CDR3 reads CASSPPTSSYEQYF. For the CDR3, the DNA is TGTGCCAGCTCACCCCCGACATCTTCCTACGAGCAGTACTTC.

The chain recombines TRBV6-5 with TRBJ1-1, with D hard to call. Germline V gives CDR1 MNHEY, CDR2 SVGAGI. V was cut by 4 bases and J by 6 bases, with 12 bases left in between. CDR3 size: 13 residues. CDR3 sequence reads: CASSLWGFSEAFF. Written as DNA, the CDR3 is TGTGCCAGCAGTTTATGGGGTTTCTCTGAAGCTTTCTTT.

By frequency in the sample, this clone is large. The chain links TRBV2 to TRBJ1-1; no firm D call. The V gene's germline CDR1 is SNHLY and CDR2 FYNNEI. V lost 3 bases to trimming and J lost 1 base, with 18 bases between them. The length of the CDR3 is 17 residues. This chain's CDR3 is CASSDPLGGRPNTEAFF. DNA for the CDR3: TGTGCCAGCAGTGACCCTTTAGGCGGGCGACCGAACACTGAAGCTTTCTTT.